Listed here are 8 T cell receptor beta chains from one sample, sequenced in a study of cytomegalovirus exposure and HLA in healthy donors. This PCR relied on a set of 60 Vbeta primers and 13 Jbeta primers. Clones were read by immunoSEQ multiplex PCR, and TCRdb kept only the in-frame ones, dropping some. The sample lists roughly 130,000 clones; approximately 80% were seen once. Sequenced input: PBMCs. These receptors all come from a woman aged 35 to 49 in good health and CMV-seronegative.

This CDR3 is CASSSGTPQETQYF. CDR3 nucleotides: TGTGCCAGCAGCTCCGGGACACCTCAAGAGACCCAGTACTTC. The rearrangement joins TRBV7-8 to TRBJ2-5; maybe TRBD1 (6 bases). The germline V gene has CDR1 SGHVS and CDR2 FQNEAQ. V was shortened by 4 bases and J by 2 bases, with 11 bases between the two germline ends. The CDR3 covers 14 residues.

This rearrangement joins TRBV16 to TRBJ2-1, with a tentative D call TRBD1 (6 bases). CDR3 length: 14 residues. Looked up from germline, CDR1 is KGHSY and CDR2 is FQNENV. V gave up 0 bases and J gave up 10 bases, with 13 bases separating them. CDR3: CASSQSGQAGEQFF. DNA of the CDR3: TGTGCCAGCAGCCAATCGGGACAAGCTGGCGAGCAGTTCTTC.

This chain joins TRBV11-2 and TRBJ2-7, with D tentatively TRBD1 (5 bases). Trimming removed 5 bases from V and 3 bases from J, with 11 bases in between. Germline V gene data show CDR1 as SGHAT and CDR2 as FQNNGV. The CDR3 consists of 13 residues. CDR3 bases: TGTGCCAGCAGCACCTACCAGGGCTACGAGCAGTACTTC. Amino acids: CASSTYQGYEQYF.

V gene TRBV9 combines with J gene TRBJ2-1; 8 bases align to TRBD2. V shed 0 bases, J shed 8 bases, and the junction held 10 bases outside the gene matches. This CDR3 is built from 16 residues. Germline V lookup: CDR1 SGDLS, CDR2 YYNGEE. The chain's CDR3 is CASSVEGSGNLDEQFF. The DNA of the CDR3 is TGTGCCAGCAGCGTAGAGGGTAGCGGGAATCTGGATGAGCAGTTCTTC.

This clone appeared a single time. The chain employs TRBV28 and TRBJ1-5; maybe TRBD1 (6 bases). The CDR3 runs 13 residues. Trimming cost V 3 bases and J 11 bases, with 14 bases left between them. Germline V lookup: CDR1 MDHEN, CDR2 SYDVKM. CDR3 region: CASSFFRGSTQHF. The CDR3 region has the DNA TGTGCCAGCAGTTTTTTCAGGGGTTCGACCCAGCATTTT.

The J gene is TRBJ1-2, the V gene TRBV28; 7 bases fit TRBD1. V was clipped by 2 bases and J by 3 bases; unmatched bases: 0. This CDR3 spans 13 amino acids. The germline V gene has CDR1 MDHEN and CDR2 SYDVKM. As DNA, the CDR3 is TGTGCCAGCAGTTTAACAGGGGACTATGGCTACACCTTC. This encodes CASSLTGDYGYTF.

Only one count was recorded for this clone. The chain is built from TRBV6-1 and TRBJ2-1; D is perhaps TRBD2 (6 bases). Per the germline V gene, CDR1 is MNHNS and CDR2 is SASEGT. The V end lost 2 bases, the J end lost 4 bases, and 18 bases lay between the germline ends. CDR3 length: 17 amino acids. The CDR3 loop is CASSEQPGYSGYNEQFF. DNA of the CDR3: TGTGCCAGCAGTGAACAGCCAGGGTACAGCGGGTACAATGAGCAGTTCTTC.

The chain recombines TRBV27 with TRBJ2-6; no firm D call. Germline CDR1 is MNHEY and CDR2 is SMNVEV (reference sequence). CDR3 length equals 15 residues. The V and J ends lost 5 bases and 2 bases respectively, with 10 bases between them. The CDR3 bases are TGTGCCAGCAGTCCAACTCTACCTGGGGCCAACGTCCTGACTTTC. Translated: CASSPTLPGANVLTF.